This T cell receptor beta chain comes out of a study of blood T cell repertoires in COVID-19. The study recruited people aged about 18 to 95 years across 24 US areas. Under the authors' procedure: Quantification of nucleated cells was approximated via reference gene primer amplification. The assay was immunoSEQ multiplex PCR, and TCRdb's table has in-frame clones only and misses some. V, J and clone size reflect that table, while D and trimming were determined from the DNA. The sample lists about 290,000 clones, 89% occurring once. CDR3 size: 15 residues. V shed 2 bases and J shed 6 bases, with 14 bases lying between them. The germline V gene encodes CDR1 MNHNS and CDR2 SASEGT.

Sequenced material: PBMCs or T cells enriched from blood (not recorded which). This sequence joins TRBV6-1 and TRBJ1-5; TRBD1 is a possible D gene (5 bases). The source of this sequence is a woman in her forties who had recovered from COVID-19. CDR3 bases: TGTGCCAGCAGTGAACTCAGGGCGGTTCGTCAGCCCCAGCATTTT. Translated: CASSELRAVRQPQHF.